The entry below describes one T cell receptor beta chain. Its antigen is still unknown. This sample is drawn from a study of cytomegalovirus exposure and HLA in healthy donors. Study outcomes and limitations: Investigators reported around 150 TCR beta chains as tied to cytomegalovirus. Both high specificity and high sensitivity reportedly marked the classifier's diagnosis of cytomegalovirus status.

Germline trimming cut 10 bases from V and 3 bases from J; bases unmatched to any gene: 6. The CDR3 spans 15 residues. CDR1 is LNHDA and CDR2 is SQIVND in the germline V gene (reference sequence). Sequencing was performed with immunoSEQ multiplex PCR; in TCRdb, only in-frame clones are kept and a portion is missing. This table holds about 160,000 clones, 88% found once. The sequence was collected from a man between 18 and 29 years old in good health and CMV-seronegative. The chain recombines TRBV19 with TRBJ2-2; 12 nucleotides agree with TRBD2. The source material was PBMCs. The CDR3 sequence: CATTRLAGDTGELFF. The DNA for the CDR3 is TGTGCCACAACACGACTAGCGGGAGACACCGGGGAGCTGTTTTTT.